Listed below are T cell receptor beta chains from one sample, sequenced in a study of T cell responses to AZD1222 COVID-19 vaccine. Generated by immunoSEQ multiplex PCR, the TCRdb table keeps only in-frame clones and is missing some. This table holds tens of thousands of clones, approximately 85% found once. Sequenced material: peripheral blood, taken 28 days after the second AZD1222 dose. These TCRs come from an adult who received the AZD1222 COVID-19 vaccine. CDR3s include the opening cysteine and the closing phenylalanine or tryptophan. The D gene is left open where the match is weak. The listing skips clone size in some rows; elsewhere it reads once, few, many or a size class.

d_gene: NA
j_gene: TRBJ2-1
abundance: NA
v_gene: TRBV21-1
CDR3nt: TGTGCCAGCTATTGTGTGGGCAACTCGTACAATGAGCAGTTCTTC
CDR3aa: CASYCVGNSYNEQFF

d_gene: TRBD1
j_gene: TRBJ1-2
abundance: NA
v_gene: TRBV28
CDR3nt: TGTGCCAGCAGTTTAAACAGGGGGCATGGCTACACCTTC
CDR3aa: CASSLNRGHGYTF

d_gene: NA
j_gene: TRBJ1-2
abundance: few
v_gene: TRBV18
CDR3nt: TGTGCCAGCTCACCACAGGACACCGCCTATGGCTACACCTTC
CDR3aa: CASSPQDTAYGYTF

d_gene: NA
j_gene: TRBJ1-5
abundance: NA
v_gene: TRBV30
CDR3nt: TGTGCCTGGAGTTCAGGGCACAATCAGCCCCAGCATTTT
CDR3aa: CAWSSGHNQPQHF

d_gene: TRBD1
j_gene: TRBJ2-2
abundance: NA
v_gene: TRBV7-6
CDR3nt: TGTGCCAGCAGCCTAGGACAGGGAGGCACCGGGGAGCTGTTTTTT
CDR3aa: CASSLGQGGTGELFF

d_gene: NA
j_gene: TRBJ2-5
abundance: NA
v_gene: TRBV27
CDR3nt: TGTGCCAGCAGATTGGACTCTAGGTCCGTGGAGACCCAGTACTTC
CDR3aa: CASRLDSRSVETQYF

d_gene: NA
j_gene: TRBJ1-1
abundance: NA
v_gene: TRBV6-5
CDR3nt: TGTGCCAGCAGTTACTACTGGGGTACTGAAGCTTTCTTT
CDR3aa: CASSYYWGTEAFF

d_gene: NA
j_gene: TRBJ1-2
abundance: NA
v_gene: TRBV5-6
CDR3nt: TGTGCCAGCAGCTTGACAGGGCAAGGGGACTATGGCTACACCTTC
CDR3aa: CASSLTGQGDYGYTF

d_gene: TRBD1
j_gene: TRBJ2-4
abundance: NA
v_gene: TRBV30
CDR3nt: TGTGCCTGGACGGGACAGGGTCAGTACATTCAGTACTTC
CDR3aa: CAWTGQGQYIQYF

d_gene: TRBD2
j_gene: TRBJ2-1
abundance: NA
v_gene: TRBV7-2
CDR3nt: TGTGCCAGCAGCCTTGGGACTAGCGGGAACTACAATGAGCAGTTCTTC
CDR3aa: CASSLGTSGNYNEQFF

d_gene: NA
j_gene: TRBJ2-7
abundance: NA
v_gene: TRBV4-3
CDR3nt: TGCGCCAGCAGCCAAGTTGCAGAGAGCTCCTACGAGCAGTACTTC
CDR3aa: CASSQVAESSYEQYF

d_gene: NA
j_gene: TRBJ1-6
abundance: few
v_gene: TRBV19
CDR3nt: TGTGCCAGTAGTATTGACGGTTATAATTCACCCCTCCACTTT
CDR3aa: CASSIDGYNSPLHF

d_gene: NA
j_gene: TRBJ1-1
abundance: NA
v_gene: TRBV15
CDR3nt: TGTGCCACCAGCAGAGAAGGGAAGGGTGGCACTGAAGCTTTCTTT
CDR3aa: CATSREGKGGTEAFF

d_gene: TRBD1
j_gene: TRBJ1-6
abundance: once
v_gene: TRBV4-1
CDR3nt: TGCGCCAGCAGCCTTTCCGGGACAGGGGGAAATTCACCCCTCCACTTT
CDR3aa: CASSLSGTGGNSPLHF

d_gene: NA
j_gene: TRBJ2-7
abundance: NA
v_gene: TRBV10-3
CDR3nt: TGTGCCATCAGTGAGTCGGCAGCCTCCTACGAGCAGTACTTC
CDR3aa: CAISESAASYEQYF

d_gene: NA
j_gene: TRBJ1-6
abundance: NA
v_gene: TRBV28
CDR3nt: TGTGCCAGCAGTTTTGATGCGGCGGCACCCCTCCACTTT
CDR3aa: CASSFDAAAPLHF

d_gene: TRBD2
j_gene: TRBJ2-3
abundance: NA
v_gene: TRBV7-2
CDR3nt: TGTGCCAGCAGCTTAGCCCCAGCGGGGAGCACAGATACGCAGTATTTT
CDR3aa: CASSLAPAGSTDTQYF

d_gene: TRBD1
j_gene: TRBJ1-1
abundance: few
v_gene: TRBV14
CDR3nt: TGTGCCAGCAGCCAAGATAGGGGGCGAGATACTGAAGCTTTCTTT
CDR3aa: CASSQDRGRDTEAFF

d_gene: NA
j_gene: TRBJ2-3
abundance: NA
v_gene: TRBV7-2
CDR3nt: TGTGCCAGCAGCTCCCAGGGGGGTGCCATTACTAGCACAGATACGCAGTATTTT
CDR3aa: CASSSQGGAITSTDTQYF

d_gene: NA
j_gene: TRBJ2-3
abundance: NA
v_gene: TRBV7-2
CDR3nt: TGTGCCAGCAGCTCCCGAAAAGGGACGGCAGATACGCAGTATTTT
CDR3aa: CASSSRKGTADTQYF

d_gene: NA
j_gene: TRBJ1-4
abundance: NA
v_gene: TRBV30
CDR3nt: TGTGCCTTTCTTCGGGGGTTGGGTGAAAAACTGTTTTTT
CDR3aa: CAFLRGLGEKLFF

d_gene: TRBD1
j_gene: TRBJ1-2
abundance: NA
v_gene: TRBV7-2
CDR3nt: TGTGCCAGCAACCCTGGACAGGGTGGTAACACCTTC
CDR3aa: CASNPGQGGNTF

d_gene: TRBD2
j_gene: TRBJ2-7
abundance: NA
v_gene: TRBV29-1
CDR3nt: TGCAGCGTTGATTGGAGCGGGAGTGGCGAGCAGTACTTC
CDR3aa: CSVDWSGSGEQYF

d_gene: NA
j_gene: TRBJ2-5
abundance: NA
v_gene: TRBV2
CDR3nt: TGTGCCAGCAGTCGGACGGAGACCCAGTACTTC
CDR3aa: CASSRTETQYF

d_gene: NA
j_gene: TRBJ1-1
abundance: NA
v_gene: TRBV6-5
CDR3nt: TGTGCCAGCAGCGATACTCCAGGGGTAGCTTTCTTT
CDR3aa: CASSDTPGVAFF

d_gene: TRBD1
j_gene: TRBJ1-1
abundance: NA
v_gene: TRBV5-1
CDR3nt: TGCGCCAGCAGTCGTACCGGGACAGGGGACACTGAAGCTTTCTTT
CDR3aa: CASSRTGTGDTEAFF

d_gene: TRBD1
j_gene: TRBJ2-7
abundance: NA
v_gene: TRBV9
CDR3nt: TGTGCCAGCAGCGGAGACCCGACAGGGACCCGCGAGCAGTACTTC
CDR3aa: CASSGDPTGTREQYF

d_gene: NA
j_gene: TRBJ1-5
abundance: NA
v_gene: TRBV28
CDR3nt: TGTGCCAGCAACCTTGGGGGGCCTGGGAATCAGCCCCAGCATTTT
CDR3aa: CASNLGGPGNQPQHF

d_gene: TRBD1
j_gene: TRBJ1-1
abundance: NA
v_gene: TRBV19
CDR3nt: TGTGCCAGTAGTATCGGGACAGGGGGCACTGAAGCTTTCTTT
CDR3aa: CASSIGTGGTEAFF

d_gene: NA
j_gene: TRBJ1-5
abundance: NA
v_gene: TRBV19
CDR3nt: TGTGCCAGTACAGGGTATAGCAATCAGCCCCAGCATTTT
CDR3aa: CASTGYSNQPQHF

d_gene: NA
j_gene: TRBJ1-2
abundance: NA
v_gene: TRBV29-1
CDR3nt: TGCAGCGTTGACCGGGGGAGTAACTATGGCTACACCTTC
CDR3aa: CSVDRGSNYGYTF

d_gene: NA
j_gene: TRBJ1-6
abundance: once
v_gene: TRBV19
CDR3nt: TGTGCCAGTAGTATACCCACAGGGCCCTCCTATAATTCACCCCTCCACTTT
CDR3aa: CASSIPTGPSYNSPLHF

d_gene: NA
j_gene: TRBJ2-7
abundance: NA
v_gene: TRBV27
CDR3nt: TGTGCCAGCACCAAGACAGATGCGGACGAGCAGTACTTC
CDR3aa: CASTKTDADEQYF

d_gene: NA
j_gene: TRBJ1-1
abundance: NA
v_gene: TRBV19
CDR3nt: TGTGCCAGTAGGGACGTCATGAACACTGAAGCTTTCTTT
CDR3aa: CASRDVMNTEAFF

d_gene: NA
j_gene: TRBJ2-3
abundance: NA
v_gene: TRBV4-3
CDR3nt: TGCGCCAGCAGCCCTGAGGGCCGTAGCACAGATACGCAGTATTTT
CDR3aa: CASSPEGRSTDTQYF

d_gene: TRBD2
j_gene: TRBJ2-2
abundance: NA
v_gene: TRBV2
CDR3nt: TGTGCCAGCAGACGGCTAGCGGGGGGTCCGAACACCGGGGAGCTGTTTTTT
CDR3aa: CASRRLAGGPNTGELFF

d_gene: NA
j_gene: TRBJ1-5
abundance: NA
v_gene: TRBV28
CDR3nt: TGTGCCAGCAGTTTCCCAGGGCGACAGCCCCAGCATTTT
CDR3aa: CASSFPGRQPQHF

d_gene: NA
j_gene: TRBJ1-3
abundance: NA
v_gene: TRBV28
CDR3nt: TGTGCCAGCAGAGCCACTAGCTCTGGAAACACCATATATTTT
CDR3aa: CASRATSSGNTIYF

d_gene: NA
j_gene: TRBJ2-1
abundance: NA
v_gene: TRBV19
CDR3nt: TGTGCCAGTAGTATTCAGGGGAGCTCCTACAATGAGCAGTTCTTC
CDR3aa: CASSIQGSSYNEQFF

d_gene: NA
j_gene: TRBJ1-4
abundance: once
v_gene: TRBV6-4
CDR3nt: TGTGCCAGCAGTGTCGAGTTAGGTGAAAAACTGTTTTTT
CDR3aa: CASSVELGEKLFF

d_gene: TRBD2
j_gene: TRBJ2-1
abundance: NA
v_gene: TRBV7-3
CDR3nt: TGTGCCAGCAGCCCTCAACTAGCGGGGGGAATCTATGAGCAGTTCTTC
CDR3aa: CASSPQLAGGIYEQFF

d_gene: TRBD1
j_gene: TRBJ1-6
abundance: NA
v_gene: TRBV5-1
CDR3nt: TGCGCCAGCAGCTTGACCGGGACAGGGAATTCACCCCTCCACTTT
CDR3aa: CASSLTGTGNSPLHF